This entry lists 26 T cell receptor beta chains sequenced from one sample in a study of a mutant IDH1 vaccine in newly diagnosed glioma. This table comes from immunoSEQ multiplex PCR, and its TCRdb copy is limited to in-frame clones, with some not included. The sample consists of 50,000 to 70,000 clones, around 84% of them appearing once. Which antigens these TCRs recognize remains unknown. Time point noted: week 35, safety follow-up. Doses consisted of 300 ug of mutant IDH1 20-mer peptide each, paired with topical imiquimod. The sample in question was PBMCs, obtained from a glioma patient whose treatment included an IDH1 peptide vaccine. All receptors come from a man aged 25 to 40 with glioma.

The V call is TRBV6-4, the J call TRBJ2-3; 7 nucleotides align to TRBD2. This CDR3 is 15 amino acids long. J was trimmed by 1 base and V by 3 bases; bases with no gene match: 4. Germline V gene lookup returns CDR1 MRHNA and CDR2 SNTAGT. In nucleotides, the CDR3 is TGTGCCAGCAGTGAAGAGCGGGGAGGCACAGATACGCAGTATTTT. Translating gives CASSEERGGTDTQYF.

CDR3 sequence reads: CASSPRTGRDTEAFF. CDR3 DNA: TGCGCCAGCAGCCCCCGAACGGGGCGGGACACTGAAGCTTTCTTT. The chain recombines TRBV4-1 with TRBJ1-1, with a tentative D call TRBD1 (5 bases). CDR3 length: 15 residues. CDR1 and CDR2 from the germline V gene are MGHRA and YSYEKL. Trimming shortened V by 4 bases and J by 3 bases, and 15 bases separated the two germline ends.

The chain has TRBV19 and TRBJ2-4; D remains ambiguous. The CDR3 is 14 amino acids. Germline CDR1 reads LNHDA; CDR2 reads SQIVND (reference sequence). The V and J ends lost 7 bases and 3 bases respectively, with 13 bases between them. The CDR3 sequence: CASNDHRGKNIQYF. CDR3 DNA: TGTGCCAGTAATGACCATAGAGGCAAAAACATTCAGTACTTC.

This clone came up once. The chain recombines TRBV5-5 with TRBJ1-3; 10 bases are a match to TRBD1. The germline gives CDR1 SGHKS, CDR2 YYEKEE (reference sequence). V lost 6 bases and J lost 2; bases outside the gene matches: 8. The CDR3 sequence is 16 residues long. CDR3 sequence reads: CASKKTGGEAGNTIYF. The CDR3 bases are TGTGCCAGCAAGAAGACAGGGGGCGAAGCTGGAAACACCATATATTTT.

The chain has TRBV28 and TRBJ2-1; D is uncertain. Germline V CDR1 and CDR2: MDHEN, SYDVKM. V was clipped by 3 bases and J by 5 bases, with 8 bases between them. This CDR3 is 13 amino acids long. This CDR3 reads CASSFGENNEQFF. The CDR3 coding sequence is TGTGCCAGCAGTTTTGGGGAAAACAATGAGCAGTTCTTC. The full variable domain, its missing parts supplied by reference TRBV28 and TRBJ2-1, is DVKVTQSSRYLVKRTGEKVFLECVQDMDHENMFWYRQDPGLGLRLIYFSYDVKMKEKGDIPEGYSVSREKKERFSLILESASTNQTSMYLCASSFGENNEQFFGPGTRLTVL.

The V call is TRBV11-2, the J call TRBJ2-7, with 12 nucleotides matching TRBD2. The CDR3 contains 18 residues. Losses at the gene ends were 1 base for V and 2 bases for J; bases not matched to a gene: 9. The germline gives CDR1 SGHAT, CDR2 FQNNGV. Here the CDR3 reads CASSLVNLAGGPTYEQYF. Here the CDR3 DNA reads TGTGCCAGCAGCTTAGTAAATCTAGCGGGGGGGCCGACCTACGAGCAGTACTTC.

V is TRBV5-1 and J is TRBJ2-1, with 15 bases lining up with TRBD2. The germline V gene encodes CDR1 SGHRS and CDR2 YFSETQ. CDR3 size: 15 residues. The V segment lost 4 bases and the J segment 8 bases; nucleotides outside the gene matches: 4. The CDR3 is CASSAGTSGGYEQFF. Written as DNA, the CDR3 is TGCGCCAGCAGCGCGGGGACTAGCGGGGGGTATGAGCAGTTCTTC. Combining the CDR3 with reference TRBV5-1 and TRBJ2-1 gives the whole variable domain KAGVTQTPRYLIKTRGQQVTLSCSPISGHRSVSWYQQTPGQGLQFLFEYFSETQRNKGNFPGRFSGRQFSNSRSEMNVSTLELGDSALYLCASSAGTSGGYEQFFGPGTRLTVL.

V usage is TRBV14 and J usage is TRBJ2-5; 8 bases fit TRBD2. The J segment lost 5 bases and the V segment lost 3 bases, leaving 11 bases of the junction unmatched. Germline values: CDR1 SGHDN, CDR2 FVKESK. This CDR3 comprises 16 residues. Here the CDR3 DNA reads TGTGCCAGCAGCCAGCCTCCCGGGGGGGGTGGGGAGACCCAGTACTTC. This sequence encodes CASSQPPGGGGETQYF.

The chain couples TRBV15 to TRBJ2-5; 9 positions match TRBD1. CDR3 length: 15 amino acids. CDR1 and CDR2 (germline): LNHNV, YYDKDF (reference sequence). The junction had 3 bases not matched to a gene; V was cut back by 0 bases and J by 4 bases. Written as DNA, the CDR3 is TGTGCCACCAGCAGAGATCAGGGACAGGGAGAGACCCAGTACTTC. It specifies CATSRDQGQGETQYF.

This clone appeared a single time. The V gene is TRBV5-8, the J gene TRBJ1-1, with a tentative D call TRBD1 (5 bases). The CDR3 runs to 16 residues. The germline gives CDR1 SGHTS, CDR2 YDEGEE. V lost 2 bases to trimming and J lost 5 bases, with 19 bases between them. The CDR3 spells CASSLFRARGNTEAFF. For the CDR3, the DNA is TGTGCCAGCAGCTTATTTCGGGCACGGGGGAATACTGAAGCTTTCTTT. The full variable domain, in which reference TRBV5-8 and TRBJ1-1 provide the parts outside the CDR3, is EAGVTQSPTHLIKTRGQQATLRCSPISGHTSVYWYQQALGLGLQFLLWYDEGEERNRGNFPPRFSGRQFPNYSSELNVNALELEDSALYLCASSLFRARGNTEAFFGQGTRLTVV.

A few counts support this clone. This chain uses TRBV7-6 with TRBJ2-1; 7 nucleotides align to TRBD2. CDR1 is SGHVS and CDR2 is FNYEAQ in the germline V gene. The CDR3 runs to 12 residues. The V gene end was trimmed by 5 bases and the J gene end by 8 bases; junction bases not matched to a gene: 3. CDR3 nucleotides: TGTGCCAGCAGCCCTAGCGGTCATGAGCAGTTCTTC. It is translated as CASSPSGHEQFF. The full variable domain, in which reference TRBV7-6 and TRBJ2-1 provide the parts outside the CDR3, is GAGVSQSPRYKVTKRGQDVALRCDPISGHVSLYWYRQALGQGPEFLTYFNYEAQQDKSGLPNDRFSAERPEGSISTLTIQRTEQRDSAMYRCASSPSGHEQFFGPGTRLTVL.

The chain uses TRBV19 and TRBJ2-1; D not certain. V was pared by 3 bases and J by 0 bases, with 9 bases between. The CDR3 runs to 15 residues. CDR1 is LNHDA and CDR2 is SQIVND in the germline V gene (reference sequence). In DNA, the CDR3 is TGTGCCAGTAGTATCTCTATGAGCTCCTACAATGAGCAGTTCTTC. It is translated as CASSISMSSYNEQFF.

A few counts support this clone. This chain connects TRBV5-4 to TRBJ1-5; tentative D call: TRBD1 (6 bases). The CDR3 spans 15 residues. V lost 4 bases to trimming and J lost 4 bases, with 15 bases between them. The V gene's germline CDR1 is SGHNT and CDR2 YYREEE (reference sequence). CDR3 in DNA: TGTGCCAGCAGCGGCGGGACGCAGGGGAATCAGCCCCAGCATTTT. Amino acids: CASSGGTQGNQPQHF.

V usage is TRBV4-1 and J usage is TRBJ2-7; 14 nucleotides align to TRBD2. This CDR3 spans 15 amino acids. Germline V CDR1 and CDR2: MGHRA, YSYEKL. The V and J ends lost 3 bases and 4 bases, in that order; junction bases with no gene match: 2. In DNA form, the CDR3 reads TGCGCCAGCAGCCAGGGACTAGCGGGGGCATACGAGCAGTACTTC. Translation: CASSQGLAGAYEQYF.

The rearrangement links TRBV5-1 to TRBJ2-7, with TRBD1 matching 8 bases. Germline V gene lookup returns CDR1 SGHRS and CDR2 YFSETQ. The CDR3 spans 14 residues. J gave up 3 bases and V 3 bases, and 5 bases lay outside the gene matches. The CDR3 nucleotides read TGCGCCAGCAGCTCACAGGGGGGTGGCTACGAGCAGTACTTC. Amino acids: CASSSQGGGYEQYF.

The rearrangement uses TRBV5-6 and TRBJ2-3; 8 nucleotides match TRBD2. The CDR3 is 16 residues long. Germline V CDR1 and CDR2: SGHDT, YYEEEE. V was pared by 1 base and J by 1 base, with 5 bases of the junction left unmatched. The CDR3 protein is CASSLRPAGGTDTQYF. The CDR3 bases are TGTGCCAGCAGCTTGAGGCCAGCGGGGGGCACAGATACGCAGTATTTT. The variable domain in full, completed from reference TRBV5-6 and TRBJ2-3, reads DAGVTQSPTHLIKTRGQQVTLRCSPKSGHDTVSWYQQALGQGPQFIFQYYEEEERQRGNFPDRFSGHQFPNYSSELNVNALLLGDSALYLCASSLRPAGGTDTQYFGPGTRLTVL.

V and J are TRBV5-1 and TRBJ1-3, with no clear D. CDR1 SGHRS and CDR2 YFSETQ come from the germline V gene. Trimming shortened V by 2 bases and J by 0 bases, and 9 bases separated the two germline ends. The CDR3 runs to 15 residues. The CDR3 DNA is TGCGCCAGCAGCTTCGGGGTGGACTCTGGAAACACCATATATTTT. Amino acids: CASSFGVDSGNTIYF. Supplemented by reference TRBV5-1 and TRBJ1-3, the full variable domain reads KAGVTQTPRYLIKTRGQQVTLSCSPISGHRSVSWYQQTPGQGLQFLFEYFSETQRNKGNFPGRFSGRQFSNSRSEMNVSTLELGDSALYLCASSFGVDSGNTIYFGEGSWLTVV.

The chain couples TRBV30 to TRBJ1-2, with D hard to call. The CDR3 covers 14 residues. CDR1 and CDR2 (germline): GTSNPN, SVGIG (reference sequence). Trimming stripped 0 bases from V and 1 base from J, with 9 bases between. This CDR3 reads CAWSVARVNYGYTF. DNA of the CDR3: TGTGCCTGGAGTGTTGCCAGAGTTAACTATGGCTACACCTTC.

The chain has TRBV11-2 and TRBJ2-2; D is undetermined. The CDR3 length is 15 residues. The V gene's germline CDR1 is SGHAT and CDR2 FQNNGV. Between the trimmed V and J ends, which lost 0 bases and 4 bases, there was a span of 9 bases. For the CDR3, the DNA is TGTGCCAGCAGCTTAGATTTGGTGGGCACCGGGGAGCTGTTTTTT. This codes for CASSLDLVGTGELFF.

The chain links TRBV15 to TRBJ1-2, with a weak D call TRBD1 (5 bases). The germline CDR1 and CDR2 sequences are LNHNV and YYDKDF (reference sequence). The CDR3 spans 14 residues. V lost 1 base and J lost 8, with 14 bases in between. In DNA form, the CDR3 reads TGTGCCACCAGCAGAGCCCTAGGGGTGGGAGGCTACACCTTC. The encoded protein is CATSRALGVGGYTF. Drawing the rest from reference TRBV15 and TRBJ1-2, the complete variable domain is DAMVIQNPRYQVTQFGKPVTLSCSQTLNHNVMYWYQQKSSQAPKLLFHYYDKDFNNEADTPDNFQSRRPNTSFCFLDIRSPGLGDTAMYLCATSRALGVGGYTFGSGTRLTVV.

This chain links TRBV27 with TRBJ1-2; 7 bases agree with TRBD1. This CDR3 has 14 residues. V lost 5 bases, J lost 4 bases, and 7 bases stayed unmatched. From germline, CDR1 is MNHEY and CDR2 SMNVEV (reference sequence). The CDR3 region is CASSQTGAAYGYTF. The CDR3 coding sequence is TGTGCCAGCAGTCAAACAGGGGCGGCCTATGGCTACACCTTC.

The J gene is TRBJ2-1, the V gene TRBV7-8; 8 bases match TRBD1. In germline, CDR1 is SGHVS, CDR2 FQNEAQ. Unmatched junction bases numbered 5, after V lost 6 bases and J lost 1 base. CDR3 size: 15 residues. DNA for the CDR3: TGTGCCAGCAGTCGACAGGGGTTGTCCTACAATGAGCAGTTCTTC. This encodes CASSRQGLSYNEQFF. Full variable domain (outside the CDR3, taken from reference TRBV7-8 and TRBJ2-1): GAGVSQSPRYKVAKRGQDVALRCDPISGHVSLFWYQQALGQGPEFLTYFQNEAQLDKSGLPSDRFFAERPEGSVSTLKIQRTQQEDSAVYLCASSRQGLSYNEQFFGPGTRLTVL.

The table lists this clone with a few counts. The CDR3 spells CASSPTGTGAYEQYF. CDR3 DNA sequence: TGTGCCAGTAGCCCGACGGGGACAGGGGCGTACGAGCAGTACTTC. The chain joins TRBV19 to TRBJ2-7, with TRBD1 matching over 10 bases. This CDR3 has 15 amino acids. Trimming cost V 6 bases and J 4 bases; bases outside gene matches: 9. Germline CDR1 is LNHDA and CDR2 is SQIVND (reference sequence).

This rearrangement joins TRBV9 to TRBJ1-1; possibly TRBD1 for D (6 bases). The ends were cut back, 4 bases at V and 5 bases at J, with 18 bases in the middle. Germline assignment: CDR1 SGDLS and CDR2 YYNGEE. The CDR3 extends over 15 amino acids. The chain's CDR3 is CASSPRRGRGTEAFF. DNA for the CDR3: TGTGCCAGCAGCCCACGAAGGGGGAGGGGTACTGAAGCTTTCTTT.

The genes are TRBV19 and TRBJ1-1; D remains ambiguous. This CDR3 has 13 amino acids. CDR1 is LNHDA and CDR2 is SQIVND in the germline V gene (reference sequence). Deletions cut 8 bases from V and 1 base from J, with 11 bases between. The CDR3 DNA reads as TGTGCCAGTTCCCCTCGCCCGAACACTGAAGCTTTCTTT. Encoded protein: CASSPRPNTEAFF.

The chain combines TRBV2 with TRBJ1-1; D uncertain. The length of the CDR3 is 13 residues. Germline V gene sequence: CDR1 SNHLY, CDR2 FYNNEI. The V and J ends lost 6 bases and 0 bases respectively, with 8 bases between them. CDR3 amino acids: CASRQVVNTEAFF. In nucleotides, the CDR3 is TGTGCCAGCAGGCAGGTCGTGAACACTGAAGCTTTCTTT.